The rows below give T cell receptor beta chains drawn from one sample of a study of T cell responses to AZD1222 COVID-19 vaccine. Libraries were prepared by immunoSEQ multiplex PCR; TCRdb keeps only in-frame clonotypes and omits some of them. The table records some 180,000 clones, approximately 89% of them present only once. This specimen was peripheral blood, taken 28 days after the second AZD1222 dose. These receptors were taken from an adult who received the AZD1222 COVID-19 vaccine. CDR3s include the opening cysteine and the closing phenylalanine or tryptophan. A D gene is named only where the DNA matches it firmly. Clone size is given for some rows only: seen once, a few or many times, or a class if the clone is expanded.

D gene	V gene	J gene	CDR3 length	clone size	CDR3 DNA	CDR3 protein
.	TRBV6-4	TRBJ1-1	16	.	TGTGCCAGCAGTGTCACCGCCGGGACGGCGAACACTGAAGCTTTCTTT	CASSVTAGTANTEAFF
.	TRBV19	TRBJ2-7	13	.	TGTGCCAGTAGTAAAGGGGGCTCCTACGAGCAGTACTTC	CASSKGGSYEQYF
TRBD2	TRBV11-2	TRBJ2-7	15	.	TGTGCCAGCAGCTTAGGATTAGCTAGCGGCTACGAGCAGTACTTC	CASSLGLASGYEQYF
.	TRBV5-4	TRBJ2-3	16	.	TGTGCCAGCAGCTCCCCTAGAGAGGGGGAATGGGATACGCAGTATTTT	CASSSPREGEWDTQYF
.	TRBV7-6	TRBJ2-1	15	.	TGTGCCAGCAGCCCCGAAGGGCTAGCTGTCCATGAGCAGTTCTTC	CASSPEGLAVHEQFF
.	TRBV7-6	TRBJ2-5	14	.	TGTGCCAGCAGCTTAAATACGGTTCAAGAGACCCAGTACTTC	CASSLNTVQETQYF
TRBD1	TRBV27	TRBJ1-6	14	.	TGTGCCAGCAGTGGGGACAGGGGGCGTTCACCCCTCCACTTT	CASSGDRGRSPLHF
.	TRBV13	TRBJ2-7	13	.	TGTGCCAGCAGCTTCGCGAATTTCTACGAGCAGTACTTC	CASSFANFYEQYF
.	TRBV27	TRBJ1-2	14	once	TGTGCCAGCAGTTTATGGGTCGGGGACGATGGCTACACCTTC	CASSLWVGDDGYTF
TRBD1	TRBV25-1	TRBJ2-2	16	.	TGTGCCAGCAGTGAATGGGGGACAGGGCGGACCGGGGAGCTGTTTTTT	CASSEWGTGRTGELFF
TRBD2	TRBV7-3	TRBJ2-1	15	.	TGTGCCAGCAGCTTAATTCTAGCGGGAGGAGGAGAGCAGTTCTTC	CASSLILAGGGEQFF
TRBD1	TRBV18	TRBJ1-2	19	few	TGTGCCAGCTCACCCGTAACCCCCAAGTTGGGGACAGGGGCTGGGGGCTACACCTTC	CASSPVTPKLGTGAGGYTF
.	TRBV4-2	TRBJ1-4	16	.	TGTGCCAGCAGCCAAGTCTTGGTAGGGGTGGGGGAAAAACTGTTTTTT	CASSQVLVGVGEKLFF
.	TRBV4-1	TRBJ2-3	14	few	TGCGCCAGCAGCCTGGGGAGAAGCACAGATACGCAGTATTTT	CASSLGRSTDTQYF
TRBD1	TRBV11-2	TRBJ1-2	16	.	TGTGCCAGCAACCTACACCCACAGGGGGGGAGCTATGGCTACACCTTC	CASNLHPQGGSYGYTF
.	TRBV11-2	TRBJ2-1	12	.	TGTGCCAGCAGCCCTGGGCGGCAGGAGCAGTTCTTC	CASSPGRQEQFF